Presented here are 22 T cell receptor beta chains from one specimen sequenced in a study of T cell changes during pregnancy in multiple sclerosis. Assay: immunoSEQ multiplex PCR; the TCRdb copy retains only in-frame clones and omits some. Here the sample spans 20,000 to 25,000 clones, 70% to 90% being singletons. The source material was CD4+ T cells from peripheral blood mononuclear cells, sampled in the first trimester of pregnancy. These receptors all come from a female donor in good health, enrolled as a control in a pregnancy study.

V and J are TRBV28 and TRBJ1-2, with D hard to call. From germline, CDR1 is MDHEN and CDR2 SYDVKM. V lost 2 bases and J lost 4, with 5 bases in between. This CDR3 spans 12 amino acids. This CDR3 reads CASSLQAYGYTF. The CDR3 nucleotides are TGTGCCAGCAGTTTACAGGCCTATGGCTACACCTTC.

The rearrangement uses TRBV5-8 and TRBJ1-6; TRBD1 matches at 8 bases. V was clipped by 1 base and J by 10 bases; unmatched bases: 7. The germline V gene encodes CDR1 SGHTS and CDR2 YDEGEE. The CDR3 has 15 amino acids. The CDR3 spells CASSLRSGGRSPLHF. CDR3 nucleotide sequence: TGTGCCAGCAGCTTGAGATCAGGGGGCCGATCACCCCTCCACTTT.

The rearrangement joins TRBV7-2 to TRBJ2-5, with TRBD1 identical over 7 bases. In germline, CDR1 is SGHTA, CDR2 FQGNSA. The CDR3 spans 14 residues. Trimming at V came to 5 bases and at J to 4 bases, leaving 7 bases not matched to a gene. The CDR3 region has the DNA TGTGCCAGCAGCGCGGTACAGGGGAGAGAGACCCAGTACTTC. Protein product: CASSAVQGRETQYF. The full variable domain, rest sourced from reference TRBV7-2 and TRBJ2-5, is GAGVSQSPSNKVTEKGKDVELRCDPISGHTALYWYRQSLGQGLEFLIYFQGNSAPDKSGLPSDRFSAERTGGSVSTLTIQRTQQEDSAVYLCASSAVQGRETQYFGPGTRLLVL.

Concerning this clone itself: Other DNA variants within this sample encode the same CDR3. The gene calls are TRBV11-3 and TRBJ2-1; TRBD2 agrees at 10 bases. CDR3 length: 14 amino acids. From germline, CDR1 is SGHNT and CDR2 YENEEA. V trimming: 3 bases; J trimming: 4 bases; junction bases outside the gene matches: 0. This CDR3 reads CASSFSGGYNEQFF. CDR3 coding DNA: TGTGCCAGCAGCTTTAGCGGGGGGTACAATGAGCAGTTCTTC.

The rearrangement uses TRBV11-2 and TRBJ1-1, with D hard to call. The CDR3 consists of 15 residues. Germline assignment: CDR1 SGHAT and CDR2 FQNNGV. The ends were cut back, 4 bases at V and 0 bases at J, with 12 bases in the middle. Here the CDR3 DNA reads TGTGCCAGCAGCTGGACGGGGAGCATGAACACTGAAGCTTTCTTT. It specifies CASSWTGSMNTEAFF.

As regards this clone: One end of the junction fails to match germline, which may point to a read error. The sample holds other DNA sequences that translate to the same CDR3. V is TRBV7-9 and J is TRBJ1-1; 9 bases agree with TRBD1. CDR3 length equals 14 residues. The germline V gene encodes CDR1 SEHNR and CDR2 FQNEAQ (reference sequence). The CDR3 DNA sequence: TGTGCCAGCAGCTTAGGGGGACAGGGAACTGAAGCCTTCTTT. Translation gives CASSLGGQGTEAFF.

Here the CDR3 DNA reads TGTGCCATCAGTTATGAACTAGCGGGGGGTCTCACAGATACGCAGTATTTT. This encodes CAISYELAGGLTDTQYF. The chain joins TRBV10-3 to TRBJ2-3, with TRBD2 matching 12 bases. Trimming removed 5 bases from V and 2 bases from J; junction bases left unmatched: 8. Looked up from germline, CDR1 is ENHRY and CDR2 is SYGVKD. This CDR3 contains 17 residues.

V and J are TRBV5-6 and TRBJ2-5, with 9 bases fitting TRBD1. This CDR3 has 16 residues. The germline V gene has CDR1 SGHDT and CDR2 YYEEEE. The junction had 8 bases not matched to a gene; V was cut back by 2 bases and J by 3 bases. Here the CDR3 reads CASSLQNRGREETQYF. CDR3 nucleotide sequence: TGTGCCAGCAGCTTACAAAACAGGGGGCGCGAAGAGACCCAGTACTTC. Full variable domain (remainder filled in from reference TRBV5-6 and TRBJ2-5): DAGVTQSPTHLIKTRGQQVTLRCSPKSGHDTVSWYQQALGQGPQFIFQYYEEEERQRGNFPDRFSGHQFPNYSSELNVNALLLGDSALYLCASSLQNRGREETQYFGPGTRLLVL.

The chain combines TRBV4-1 with TRBJ1-5; D gene unclear. Trimming took 0 bases from V and 3 from J, leaving 9 bases between them. CDR3 size: 15 residues. Germline-derived CDR1 and CDR2 are MGHRA and YSYEKL. The CDR3 here is CASSQEYQVNQPQHF. The CDR3 DNA sequence: TGCGCCAGCAGCCAAGAGTACCAGGTCAATCAGCCCCAGCATTTT.

This clone was observed once. The CDR3 region is CASSLRDRPNYGYTF. The CDR3 DNA sequence: TGTGCCAGCAGTCTTCGGGACAGGCCAAACTATGGCTACACCTTC. The chain is built from TRBV28 and TRBJ1-2; 8 positions match TRBD1. Germline V lookup: CDR1 MDHEN, CDR2 SYDVKM. The V gene end was trimmed by 5 bases and the J gene end by 2 bases; junction bases not matched to a gene: 7. The CDR3 runs 15 residues.

The chain recombines TRBV7-6 with TRBJ2-2; 14 bases fit TRBD2. This CDR3 comprises 18 residues. Losses at the gene ends were 5 bases for V and 0 bases for J; bases not matched to a gene: 5. Germline V gene data show CDR1 as SGHVS and CDR2 as FNYEAQ. CDR3 protein: CASSQGLAGVTNTGELFF. The CDR3 DNA follows: TGTGCCAGCAGCCAGGGACTAGCGGGGGTGACGAACACCGGGGAGCTGTTTTTT.

The chain couples TRBV29-1 to TRBJ1-2; no reliable D call. CDR1 SQVTM and CDR2 ANQGSEA come from the germline V gene. V lost 8 bases, J lost 1 base, and 14 bases lay in between. The CDR3 length is 13 residues. CDR3 in amino acids: CSYLRPLNYGYTF. The DNA for the CDR3 is TGCAGCTACCTGAGGCCTCTTAACTATGGCTACACCTTC.

This rearrangement joins TRBV19 to TRBJ1-2, with D perhaps matching TRBD1 (6 bases). CDR1 is LNHDA, CDR2 SQIVND, per germline (reference sequence). V was pared by 3 bases and J by 0 bases, with 17 bases between. CDR3 length: 17 amino acids. CDR3 in amino acids: CASSILQGLSSNYGYTF. CDR3 nucleotides: TGTGCCAGTAGTATTCTCCAGGGGCTTTCTTCTAACTATGGCTACACCTTC.

The chain carries TRBV7-9 and TRBJ1-2, with D perhaps matching TRBD1 (6 bases). CDR1 is SEHNR, CDR2 FQNEAQ, per germline (reference sequence). Trimming took off 8 bases at V and 4 bases at J, with 14 bases between the two ends. The CDR3 loop spans 13 amino acids. The CDR3 protein is CASGHREGYGYTF. The DNA for the CDR3 is TGTGCCAGCGGGCACAGGGAGGGCTATGGCTACACCTTC.

The J gene is TRBJ2-5, the V gene TRBV6-6; TRBD1 agrees at 11 bases. V gave up 6 bases and J gave up 5 bases; unmatched junction bases: 5. CDR1 and CDR2 (germline): MNHNY, SVGAGI (reference sequence). This CDR3 contains 14 residues. The CDR3 bases are TGTGCCAGCAGGGACAGGGGGCGGGGGGAGACCCAGTACTTC. This translates into CASRDRGRGETQYF.

This chain joins TRBV25-1 and TRBJ2-7, with 12 bases that match TRBD2. Germline-derived CDR1 and CDR2 are MGHDK and SYGVNS. V lost 6 bases, J lost 5 bases, and 11 bases stayed unmatched. The CDR3 length is 16 residues. The CDR3 bases are TGTGCCAGCAGCCCGACTAGCGGGAGAGGTTCCAACGAGCAGTACTTC. Protein: CASSPTSGRGSNEQYF.

This clone was detected only a few times. The chain carries TRBV7-2 and TRBJ2-1, with 8 bases identical to TRBD1. The junction had 7 bases not matched to a gene; V was cut back by 5 bases and J by 1 base. This CDR3 spans 16 amino acids. Germline lookup yields CDR1 SGHTA and CDR2 FQGNSA. CDR3 protein: CASSGRWDRSYNEQFF. In DNA form, the CDR3 reads TGTGCCAGCAGCGGTAGGTGGGACAGGTCCTACAATGAGCAGTTCTTC.

V and J are TRBV11-2 and TRBJ1-1; D is ambiguous. Germline V CDR1 and CDR2: SGHAT, FQNNGV. This CDR3 has 13 residues. V lost 0 bases and J lost 1, with 3 bases in between. The CDR3 coding sequence is TGTGCCAGCAGCTTAGACAGGAACACTGAAGCTTTCTTT. Residues: CASSLDRNTEAFF.

By share, this clone ranks as medium-sized. The chain recombines TRBV19 with TRBJ2-1; TRBD2 matches 10 bases. The V segment lost 3 bases and the J segment 9 bases; nucleotides outside the gene matches: 8. This CDR3 contains 15 residues. Germline CDR1 LNHDA, CDR2 SQIVND (reference sequence). CDR3 in DNA: TGTGCCAGTAGTATCCTAGCGGGAGATCTCGGTGAGCAGTTCTTC. Its protein product is CASSILAGDLGEQFF.

The gene calls are TRBV5-1 and TRBJ2-4, with 7 positions matching TRBD2. The CDR3 runs 17 residues. Unmatched junction bases numbered 6, after V lost 0 bases and J lost 0 bases. Germline values: CDR1 SGHRS, CDR2 YFSETQ. The CDR3 spells CASSLDGGRSAKNIQYF. CDR3 DNA sequence: TGCGCCAGCAGCTTGGATGGCGGGAGATCAGCCAAAAACATTCAGTACTTC.

The gene calls are TRBV25-1 and TRBJ1-1, with 8 bases lining up with TRBD1. The V gene end was trimmed by 3 bases and the J gene end by 4 bases; junction bases not matched to a gene: 1. This CDR3 spans 13 amino acids. CDR1 MGHDK and CDR2 SYGVNS come from the germline V gene. DNA of the CDR3: TGTGCCAGCAGTGACAGGGGGCTCACTGAAGCTTTCTTT. Translating it yields CASSDRGLTEAFF.

This clone was recorded a few times. The rearrangement joins TRBV10-1 to TRBJ1-2; the D is unclear. V dropped 3 bases and J dropped 5 bases, with 10 bases sitting between them. The germline V gene encodes CDR1 WNHNN and CDR2 SYGVQD (reference sequence). The CDR3 length is 13 residues. In DNA, the CDR3 is TGCGCCAGCAGTGAAGGAGGGCCTTATGGCTACACCTTC. Residues: CASSEGGPYGYTF.